Listed here are 21 T cell receptor beta chains from one sample, sequenced in a study of blood T cell repertoires in COVID-19. Sequencing was performed with immunoSEQ multiplex PCR; in TCRdb, only in-frame clones are kept and a portion is missing. Among some 500,000 clones listed, approximately 91% were seen once. Sequencing was carried out using peripheral blood. These receptors were collected from a woman between 50 and 59 years old with COVID-19, enrolled during active disease.

J is TRBJ2-1 and V is TRBV11-3; TRBD2 aligns across 11 bases. Trimming removed 0 bases from V and 12 bases from J; junction bases left unmatched: 4. The length of the CDR3 is 14 residues. The germline V gene encodes CDR1 SGHNT and CDR2 YENEEA. The CDR3 loop reads CASSLDSSGGVQFF. CDR3 coding DNA: TGTGCCAGCAGCTTAGATAGTAGCGGGGGGGTGCAGTTCTTC.

The chain recombines TRBV24-1 with TRBJ2-3; TRBD1 might be the D (7 bases). Germline assignment: CDR1 KGHDR and CDR2 SFDVKD. The CDR3 is made up of 15 amino acids. The germline V and J ends were trimmed by 10 bases and 0 bases, with 16 bases remaining between them. The DNA of the CDR3 is TGTGCCACGGCCGTCAGGGGGACTAGCACAGATACGCAGTATTTT. Translated, it gives CATAVRGTSTDTQYF.

This chain connects TRBV5-1 to TRBJ2-7, with 7 bases that match TRBD1. In germline, CDR1 is SGHRS, CDR2 YFSETQ. This CDR3 region has 15 residues. V trimming: 3 bases; J trimming: 0 bases; junction bases outside the gene matches: 6. The chain's CDR3 is CASSSPGQSSYEQYF. The CDR3 DNA follows: TGCGCCAGCAGCTCTCCGGGACAGAGCTCCTACGAGCAGTACTTC. Using reference TRBV5-1 and TRBJ2-7 for the parts outside the CDR3, the full variable domain is KAGVTQTPRYLIKTRGQQVTLSCSPISGHRSVSWYQQTPGQGLQFLFEYFSETQRNKGNFPGRFSGRQFSNSRSEMNVSTLELGDSALYLCASSSPGQSSYEQYFGPGTRLTVT.

The V and J genes are TRBV10-1 and TRBJ2-3, with TRBD2 matching 12 bases. V lost 0 bases and J lost 5; bases outside the gene matches: 3. CDR3 length: 16 residues. Per the germline V gene, CDR1 is WNHNN and CDR2 is SYGVQD (reference sequence). The CDR3 bases are TGCGCCAGCAGTGAGTCGACTAGCGGGGGAATAGATACGCAGTATTTT. Its translation is CASSESTSGGIDTQYF.

This clone has a handful of counts. The rearrangement links TRBV9 to TRBJ1-2; 8 positions agree with TRBD1. This CDR3 is built from 15 residues. The junction had 9 bases not matched to a gene; V was cut back by 4 bases and J by 4 bases. Germline-derived CDR1 and CDR2 are SGDLS and YYNGEE. This chain's CDR3 is CASSSRTGFTYGYTF. CDR3 DNA sequence: TGTGCCAGCAGCTCCCGGACAGGGTTTACCTATGGCTACACCTTC. Looking up the rest from reference TRBV9 and TRBJ1-2 gives the full variable domain: DSGVTQTPKHLITATGQRVTLRCSPRSGDLSVYWYQQSLDQGLQFLIQYYNGEERAKGNILERFSAQQFPDLHSELNLSSLELGDSALYFCASSSRTGFTYGYTFGSGTRLTVV.

This chain links TRBV5-6 with TRBJ1-2; weak D call: TRBD1 (6 bases). Germline V CDR1 and CDR2: SGHDT, YYEEEE. This CDR3 spans 13 amino acids. Trimming removed 7 bases from V and 2 bases from J, with 12 bases in between. The CDR3 protein is CASSAGANYGYTF. The CDR3 nucleotides read TGTGCCAGCTCCGCAGGGGCGAACTATGGCTACACCTTC. Looking up the rest from reference TRBV5-6 and TRBJ1-2 gives the full variable domain: DAGVTQSPTHLIKTRGQQVTLRCSPKSGHDTVSWYQQALGQGPQFIFQYYEEEERQRGNFPDRFSGHQFPNYSSELNVNALLLGDSALYLCASSAGANYGYTFGSGTRLTVV.

The chain couples TRBV15 to TRBJ1-5; D remains ambiguous. Looked up from germline, CDR1 is LNHNV and CDR2 is YYDKDF (reference sequence). Between the trimmed V and J ends, which lost 1 base and 0 bases, there was a span of 10 bases. This CDR3 is 16 amino acids long. In DNA, the CDR3 is TGTGCCACCAGCAGAGTCCCGGGAGTTAGCAATCAGCCCCAGCATTTT. This encodes CATSRVPGVSNQPQHF.

The chain is built from TRBV6-1 and TRBJ1-6; D is possibly TRBD1 (5 bases). The V gene's germline CDR1 is MNHNS and CDR2 SASEGT. With 0 bases removed from V and 7 bases from J, the gap between germline ends came to 13 bases. The CDR3 is 16 amino acids. CDR3 protein: CASSEARGTVNSPLHF. The CDR3 coding sequence is TGTGCCAGCAGTGAAGCGCGGGGGACGGTCAATTCACCCCTCCACTTT.

This rearrangement joins TRBV4-2 to TRBJ1-3, with unresolved D. Trimming took off 2 bases at V and 7 bases at J, with 6 bases between the two ends. Germline CDR1 is LGHNA and CDR2 is YNFKEQ. The CDR3 is 12 residues long. DNA for the CDR3: TGTGCCAGCAGCCAAAGCCGGAACACCATATATTTT. It codes for CASSQSRNTIYF.

The chain is built from TRBV7-9 and TRBJ1-2; D unclear. Trimming removed 5 bases at V and 4 bases at J, with 14 bases between. Germline V gene sequence: CDR1 SEHNR, CDR2 FQNEAQ (reference sequence). This CDR3 is 14 amino acids long. The CDR3 region has the DNA TGTGCCAGCAGCCCCGGGAGAGGACCCTATGGCTACACCTTC. It translates to CASSPGRGPYGYTF.

In this sample, this clone turned up once. The chain recombines TRBV30 with TRBJ2-2, with TRBD2 identical over 11 bases. The CDR3 length is 15 residues. Germline V gives CDR1 GTSNPN, CDR2 SVGIG (reference sequence). The trim removed 4 bases at V and 6 bases at J, leaving 7 bases unmatched. In nucleotides, the CDR3 is TGTGCCTGGACATATTTAGCGGGGGGGCCCGGGGAGCTGTTTTTT. This encodes CAWTYLAGGPGELFF.

This clone was seen a single time. The genes are TRBV12-3 or TRBV12-4 and TRBJ1-6; D call uncertain. The CDR3 extends over 13 amino acids. V was shortened by 7 bases and J by 11 bases, with 15 bases between the two germline ends. CDR3 in amino acids: CASTPLVSAPLHF. In DNA, the CDR3 is TGTGCCAGCACCCCCCTCGTGTCGGCACCCCTCCACTTT.

The CDR3 reads CASSYGTSGGYTF. The DNA of the CDR3 is TGTGCCAGCAGTTACGGGACTTCGGGAGGCTACACCTTC. The rearrangement joins TRBV6-5 to TRBJ1-2, with D tentatively TRBD1 (5 bases). V was cut by 2 bases and J by 8 bases, with 12 bases left in between. The germline CDR1 and CDR2 sequences are MNHEY and SVGAGI. The CDR3 extends over 13 amino acids.

This chain joins TRBV7-8 and TRBJ1-5, with 8 nucleotides matching TRBD1. The germline V gene encodes CDR1 SGHVS and CDR2 FQNEAQ. The CDR3 runs 15 residues. Trimming at V came to 4 bases and at J to 4 bases, leaving 6 bases not matched to a gene. The CDR3 sequence: CASSWTGLMNQPQHF. The CDR3 nucleotides read TGTGCCAGCAGCTGGACAGGGCTCATGAATCAGCCCCAGCATTTT.

The rearrangement joins TRBV25-1 to TRBJ1-4; 10 bases fit TRBD1. This CDR3 has 16 residues. The junction had 5 bases not matched to a gene; V was cut back by 0 bases and J by 7 bases. Germline loops: CDR1 MGHDK, CDR2 SYGVNS. The CDR3 protein is CASSEYRTGGGEKLFF. CDR3 in DNA: TGTGCCAGCAGTGAATATAGGACAGGGGGAGGTGAAAAACTGTTTTTT.

Details on this clone: Other DNA sequences in the sample encode the same CDR3. This rearrangement joins TRBV18 to TRBJ1-1; 9 bases agree with TRBD1. The CDR3 has 14 amino acids. The germline CDR1 and CDR2 sequences are KGHSH and LQKENI. V was pared by 6 bases and J by 4 bases, with 6 bases of the junction left unmatched. CDR3 nucleotides: TGTGCCAGCTCCCTGGGACAGGGAGGCACTGAAGCTTTCTTT. It translates to CASSLGQGGTEAFF.

The gene calls are TRBV29-1 and TRBJ1-5, with unresolved D. CDR3 length equals 13 residues. From germline, CDR1 is SQVTM and CDR2 ANQGSEA. V lost 1 base, J lost 4 bases, and 8 bases lay in between. The CDR3 DNA sequence: TGCAGCGTTGAAGTAGTACGTAATCAGCCCCAGCATTTT. Its protein product is CSVEVVRNQPQHF.

The chain employs TRBV6-5 and TRBJ2-3, with 15 bases lining up with TRBD2. V lost 6 bases to trimming and J lost 5 bases; unmatched junction nucleotides: 3. Germline loops: CDR1 MNHEY, CDR2 SVGAGI. This CDR3 spans 15 amino acids. The CDR3 nucleotides read TGTGCCAGCAGGGGACTAGCGGGGGGAGGAGATACGCAGTATTTT. Encoded protein: CASRGLAGGGDTQYF.

A few counts support this clone. The chain has TRBV28 and TRBJ1-2; TRBD1 agrees at 8 bases. Unmatched junction bases numbered 4, after V lost 2 bases and J lost 2 bases. Germline V gives CDR1 MDHEN, CDR2 SYDVKM. The CDR3 consists of 15 residues. The CDR3 is CASSLPRDRNYGYTF. Here the CDR3 DNA reads TGTGCCAGCAGTTTACCGCGGGACAGGAACTATGGCTACACCTTC.

As to this clone: The sample has other DNA sequences that encode this CDR3 too. The rearrangement joins TRBV9 to TRBJ1-5; the D gene is possibly TRBD1 (6 bases). Germline V gene lookup returns CDR1 SGDLS and CDR2 YYNGEE. CDR3 length equals 13 residues. The germline V and J ends were trimmed by 4 bases and 4 bases, with 9 bases remaining between them. The CDR3 nucleotides are TGTGCCAGCAGCCTTCAGGGGAATCAGCCCCAGCATTTT. Protein sequence: CASSLQGNQPQHF.

This clone was recorded once. The chain joins TRBV19 to TRBJ1-5; D remains ambiguous. CDR1 is LNHDA, CDR2 SQIVND, per germline (reference sequence). V gave up 3 bases and J gave up 6 bases, with 6 bases separating them. The CDR3 runs to 12 residues. CDR3 DNA sequence: TGTGCCAGTAGTATCACTTCTCAGCCCCAGCATTTT. Translated: CASSITSQPQHF.